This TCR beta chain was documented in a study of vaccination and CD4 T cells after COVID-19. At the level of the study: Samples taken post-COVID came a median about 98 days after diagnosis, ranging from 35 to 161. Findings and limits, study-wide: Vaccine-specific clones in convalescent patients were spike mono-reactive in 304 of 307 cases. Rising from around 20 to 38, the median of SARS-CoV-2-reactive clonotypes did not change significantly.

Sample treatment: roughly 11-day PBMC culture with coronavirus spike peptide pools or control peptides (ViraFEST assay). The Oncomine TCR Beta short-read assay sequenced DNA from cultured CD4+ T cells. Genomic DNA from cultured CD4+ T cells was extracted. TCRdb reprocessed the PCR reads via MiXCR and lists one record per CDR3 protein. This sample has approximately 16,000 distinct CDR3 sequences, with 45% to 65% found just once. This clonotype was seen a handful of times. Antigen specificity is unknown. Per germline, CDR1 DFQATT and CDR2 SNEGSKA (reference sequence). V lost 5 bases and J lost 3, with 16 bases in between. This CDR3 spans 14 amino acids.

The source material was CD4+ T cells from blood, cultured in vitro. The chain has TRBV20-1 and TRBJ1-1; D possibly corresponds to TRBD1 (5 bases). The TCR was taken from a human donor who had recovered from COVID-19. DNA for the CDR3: TGCAGTGCTGGGGGGGTGGAAACCTACACTGAAGCTTTCTTT. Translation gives CSAGGVETYTEAFF.